This T cell receptor (beta chain) was documented in a study of cytomegalovirus exposure and HLA in healthy donors (dated by TCRdb to the late 2010s). Concerning the study at large: An earlier analysis of several hundred of the donors reported approximately 300 Gb of sequence data and roughly 120 million unique TCR beta sequences obtained from approximately 180 million T cells. About 300 gigabases of sequencing data and tens of millions of unique TCR sequences were included in an early release covering over 600 HLA-typed donors. Of the roughly 390 genotyped donors, about 80% fell in the genetic ancestry cluster associated with self-reported Caucasian donors. The study aimed to test whether cataloging public T cell receptors could reveal signatures of past pathogen exposure. Using immunosequencing, the study profiled T cell repertoires from fewer than 850 subjects and related those repertoires to cytomegalovirus serostatus. A separate validation cohort of roughly 120 different subjects was used in addition to the approximately 610-subject first cohort. To predict cytomegalovirus infection status, the study brought together high-throughput TCR immunosequencing, statistical association of individual TCRs with disease status, and machine learning. A later analysis re-analyzed previously published TCR beta repertoires from 500 to 700 donors and added high-resolution HLA genotyping to study TCR occurrence patterns. Rather than drawing on any new phenotypic data, the later analysis identified candidate immune exposures from TCR beta sequences and the way those sequences occurred across donors. An earlier analysis of 587 of the donors used high-throughput TCR beta sequencing to judge whether each TCR beta V gene segment behaved as functional or pseudogenic. Donor age, sex, ethnicity and CMV serostatus were compiled alongside the repertoire data. A later genetic analysis used genome-wide SNP genotypes for about 60% of the roughly 670 donors, treating that subset as a discovery cohort. All discovery cohort repertoires had been generated on a single sequencing platform. HLA typing covered class I and class II loci at four-digit resolution. Typing coverage differed by locus: A, B, C, DRB1 and DQB1 were typed in about 620-640 donors, DQA1 in about 550, DPA1 in 600 to 610, and DPB1 in 450 to 480. Because of strong linkage in the cohort, roughly five DR-DQ haplotypes were treated as single units for association and clustering. Among some 400 genotyped donors of the cohort, an average of roughly 240,000 unique TCR beta nucleotide sequences were sequenced per donor, roughly 20% of them non-productive.

About this clone itself: Its antigen has not been determined. Base-call qualities are not available, and no considerably larger clone is one nucleotide away.

V is reduced by 0 bases and J by 5 bases, leaving a spacing of 5 bases between them. From the cysteine up to the phenylalanine, the CDR3 has a length of 13 residues. Just the 39-base CDR3 DNA is kept, in frame starting at base 1. CDR1 and CDR2 are drawn from the germline V gene (reference sequence): LNHDA, SQIVND. The library was prepared using the immunoSEQ multiplex PCR assay. A mixture of 60 forward primers for TCR Vbeta segments and 13 reverse primers for TCR Jbeta segments was used in the multiplex PCR. A multiplex PCR assay on genomic DNA amplified the CDR3 region of rearranged TCR beta genes. The Illumina HiSeq System was used to sequence the amplified TCR beta libraries as 87-base-pair reads. Processing in the source paper ran as follows. A later analysis counted some 74 million unique TCR beta chains across the 666 repertoires, and some 11 million of these chains were shared by at least two donors. A nearest-neighbor algorithm error-corrected the raw reads and collapsed the reads into unique sequences, merging closely related sequences to remove PCR and sequencing errors. Alignment of CDR3 sequences to IMGT reference sequences was used to assign V, D and J gene segments. Each retained sequence needed at least a six-nucleotide match to both a V gene segment and a J gene segment. A rearrangement counted as productive if the CDR3 had no stop codons and remained in frame with V and J, and every other rearrangement counted as non-productive. CDR3 was defined according to IMGT convention as the region running from the second conserved V-encoded cysteine to the conserved J-encoded phenylalanine. In an earlier analysis of just under 600 of the donors, sequences lacking an unambiguous match to a single V gene segment were excluded. In an earlier analysis of almost 600 of the donors, a V segment was called functional when productive rearrangements were above 56.7%, and segregating when the standard deviation between donors exceeded 5%. A statistical classification framework was built for diagnosing cytomegalovirus status from the catalog of TCR beta chain sequences. In a later analysis, TCR nucleotide sequences were compared against IMGT/GENE-DB human TR gene sequences so that V and J genes could be assigned. In a later analysis, CDR3 sequences and most-parsimonious VDJ recombination scenarios were assigned using the TCRdist pipeline. In a later analysis, every TCR beta chain was defined by the combination of its CDR3 amino acid sequence and its V-gene family, and reads without a unique V-gene family were dropped. In a later analysis, around 650 highly shared, low-generation-probability nucleotide sequences were removed to address suspected cross-contamination and a sequencing artifact. A later analysis calculated a clonal expansion index for each public chain from normalized within-repertoire ranks of inferred template counts. In a later analysis, generation probabilities were computed with a VDJ recombination model fitted to out-of-frame rearrangements, and the resulting probabilities were checked against IGoR. In a later analysis, TCR-TCR, TCR-HLA and TCR-CMV co-occurrence was scored with hypergeometric tests, and a repertoire-size bias correction was applied to TCR pairs. False discovery rates were estimated in a later analysis by permuting HLA or CMV assignments 20 times. In a later analysis, co-occurring TCRs were grouped using DBSCAN, and TCRdist sequence similarity was added for clustering within HLA-allele-positive subsets. Co-occurrence clustering excluded repertoires with fewer than 30,000 or more than 120,000 public chains, plus five with anomalous nucleotide sharing. TCRdb stores this immuneACCESS table with in-frame sequences only. Part of the clones is absent; in the studies checked, under half of the shortfall reflects unresolved V genes, and no reason is known for the rest. The D gene and trimming were derived from the DNA, and the V and J assignments and clone size from that table. The sample data list about 120,000 clones, and 77% of these were observed just once. Of the sample, approximately 6.3% falls within the top ten clones.

Findings and caveats that apply to the study as a whole: A few of the identified cytomegalovirus-associated TCR beta chains were confirmed in vitro to be specific for cytomegalovirus antigens. While some public TCRs were present in many individuals, most TCR sequences turned up only very rarely across donors. A later genetic analysis associated a missense DCLRE1C variant with V-gene and J-gene trimming of TCR beta chains, and an independent cohort replicated the association. The cohort was sequenced for TCR beta chains only, and without alpha or paired-chain data the features that could be detected were limited. HLA typing was unavailable for some donors at each locus, so association tests used only the typed subset. In a later analysis, HLA-associated TCR beta chains were found to be more clonally expanded and to have lower generation probabilities than equally common non-associated chains. In a later analysis, most CMV-associated TCR beta chains were found to appear HLA-restricted, with HLA associations seemingly driven largely by CMV exposure. Because the 87-base-pair reads could not distinguish some IMGT-functional V segments, including TRBV6-2 and TRBV6-3, those segments were excluded. Presence/absence analyses assumed roughly uniform sequencing depth across donors, an assumption that may not hold. The classifier was reported to diagnose cytomegalovirus status with high specificity and sensitivity in both the original and validation cohorts. A cluster of highly shared sequence variants was judged likely to represent a technical artifact of the sequencing pipeline. In a later analysis, the rate of TCR association differed among HLA loci, with DRB1 alleles having the most associated TCRs and HLA-C alleles having the fewest. The authors suggested that the approach could potentially be generalized to other disease states and immunological phenotypes. In the study, around 160 TCR beta chains were listed as associated with cytomegalovirus. In an earlier analysis of a few hundred of the donors, most TCR beta V segments were observed in productive rearrangements about 87% or about 30% of the time, broadly matching IMGT annotations. For the cohort, immune exposure information was limited to CMV serostatus. The earlier analysis of some 540 of the donors excluded roughly 16 rarely observed V segments, including chromosome 9 orphons, because counts were too low. Strong co-occurrence of HLA alleles, especially DR and DQ, made assigning TCR associations to individual alleles difficult. A further reported finding was that TCR beta sequences accurately predicted the HLA-A and HLA-B alleles for most subjects in the first cohort. In a later genetic analysis, fewer N-insertions in productive TCRs were reported among donors in an Asian-associated ancestry cluster than the roughly 710-donor mean. In a later analysis, 15,000 to 20,000 TCR beta sequences were associated with specific HLA alleles at a false discovery rate of 0.05. Correlated functional status among segregating V segments might reflect linkage disequilibrium, but an unknown experimental factor could not be ruled out. According to a later analysis, parvovirus B19, influenza, CMV and Epstein-Barr virus appeared linked to several top co-occurrence clusters.

The cohort was made up of approximately 700 healthy bone marrow donors. At the time of sampling, every cohort member was nominally healthy, though immune exposures that went unrecorded were likely present. The donor was CMV seropositive and was included in the group of 250 to 350 seropositive cohort members. Every donor gave a peripheral blood sample, and the peripheral blood mononuclear cells from that sample were used for TCR beta sequencing. Genomic DNA extraction from the blood cell samples was performed with the Qiagen DNeasy Blood Extraction Kit. Recombination connected TRBV19 to TRBJ1-5, with no reliable assignment of the D segment. Sequenced sample: PBMCs. The receptor comes from a man aged 18 to 29 in good health and CMV-seropositive. The DNA sequence is TGTGCCAGTAGTATAGACCGTGATCAGCCCCAGCATTTT. Its product reads: CASSIDRDQPQHF.